Each of the 25 T cell receptor beta chains below was sequenced from the same sample in a study of shared clonotypes between healthy human individuals. Data came from immunoSEQ multiplex PCR; TCRdb stores just in-frame clones and leaves some out. Among around 340,000 clones, more than 60% were seen once, and the ten largest hold 8.5% to 12%. The material sequenced was memory CD4+ T cells sorted from blood. Subset in this sample: CD45RA-negative fraction. Receptors were obtained from a man aged 30-40 years in good health.

A few counts support this clone. CDR3 DNA: TGTGCCAGCAGAAACGGACAGGGAGGGGACACTGAAGCTTTCTTT. It yields the protein CASRNGQGGDTEAFF. The chain employs TRBV7-3 and TRBJ1-1; 8 bases are a match to TRBD1. The germline gives CDR1 SGHTA, CDR2 FQGTGA. Trimming removed 6 bases from V and 3 bases from J; junction bases left unmatched: 9. CDR3 length equals 15 residues.

The V call is TRBV18, the J call TRBJ2-1; no definite D call. V was clipped by 3 bases and J by 12 bases, with 18 bases between them. Looked up from germline, CDR1 is KGHSH and CDR2 is LQKENI. The CDR3 sequence is 14 residues long. CDR3 in DNA: TGTGCCAGCTCACCGGTAGCAGGTTCAGTCGGGCAGTTCTTC. Translation gives CASSPVAGSVGQFF.

The chain links TRBV28 to TRBJ2-7, with TRBD1 matching 9 bases. Germline CDR1 and CDR2: MDHEN and SYDVKM. V lost 3 bases, J lost 3 bases, and 6 bases stayed unmatched. This CDR3 has 15 amino acids. The CDR3 region has the DNA TGTGCCAGCAGTTTGTACGGGACAGGGTACTACGAGCAGTACTTC. Protein: CASSLYGTGYYEQYF.

This clone appeared a few times. The V and J genes are TRBV29-1 and TRBJ2-5; no firm D call. CDR1 is SQVTM, CDR2 ANQGSEA, per germline. This CDR3 is built from 12 residues. V lost 4 bases and J 1 base, leaving 7 bases between the germline ends. As DNA, the CDR3 is TGCAGCGTTGGCCCCTCCCAAGAGACCCAGTACTTC. Protein: CSVGPSQETQYF.

The chain is built from TRBV7-2 and TRBJ2-7; D possibly matches TRBD1 or TRBD2 (5 bases each). V lost 1 base to trimming and J lost 5 bases, with 15 bases between them. Germline V gene sequence: CDR1 SGHTA, CDR2 FQGNSA. The CDR3 runs to 15 residues. The CDR3 DNA is TGTGCCAGCAGCTTAGGAGGGGCCTCAGCCCACGAGCAGTACTTC. Encoded protein: CASSLGGASAHEQYF.

The chain joins TRBV29-1 to TRBJ1-2; 7 bases are shared with TRBD1. This CDR3 region has 13 residues. Germline assignment: CDR1 SQVTM and CDR2 ANQGSEA. Germline trimming cut 7 bases from V and 8 bases from J; bases unmatched to any gene: 13. CDR3 bases: TGCAGCGCCCGACAGGGTGTAGTGTGGGGCTACACCTTC. Its protein is CSARQGVVWGYTF. The variable domain in full, completed from reference TRBV29-1 and TRBJ1-2, reads SAVISQKPSRDICQRGTSLTIQCQVDSQVTMMFWYRQQPGQSLTLIATANQGSEATYESGFVIDKFPISRPNLTFSTLTVSNMSPEDSSIYLCSARQGVVWGYTFGSGTRLTVV.

The chain carries TRBV28 and TRBJ2-7; tentatively, D is TRBD1 (6 bases). Trimming took off 3 bases at V and 2 bases at J, with 11 bases between the two ends. The germline V gene has CDR1 MDHEN and CDR2 SYDVKM. CDR3 length equals 14 residues. The CDR3 bases are TGTGCCAGCAGTTTTATGGGGGCTACCTACGAGCAGTACTTC. Its protein product is CASSFMGATYEQYF.

The chain recombines TRBV30 with TRBJ2-1; 13 bases line up with TRBD2. This CDR3 has 15 amino acids. CDR1 and CDR2 from the germline V gene are GTSNPN and SVGIG (reference sequence). V was pared by 2 bases and J by 8 bases, with 6 bases of the junction left unmatched. The CDR3 here is CAWSLGLAGVHEQFF. The DNA for the CDR3 is TGTGCCTGGAGTCTCGGACTAGCGGGAGTCCATGAGCAGTTCTTC. Looking up the rest from reference TRBV30 and TRBJ2-1 gives the full variable domain: SQTIHQWPATLVQPVGSPLSLECTVEGTSNPNLYWYRQAAGRGLQLLFYSVGIGQISSEVPQNLSASRPQDRQFILSSKKLLLSDSGFYLCAWSLGLAGVHEQFFGPGTRLTVL.

The chain links TRBV6-1 to TRBJ2-2, with unresolved D. The V gene lost 2 bases and the J gene lost 6 bases, with 7 bases spanning the gap. Germline CDR1 and CDR2: MNHNS and SASEGT. CDR3 length: 13 amino acids. The CDR3 region is CASSELRPGELFF. CDR3 sequence (DNA): TGTGCCAGCAGTGAATTACGACCCGGGGAGCTGTTTTTT.

This sequence joins TRBV19 and TRBJ2-7, with a possible D match to TRBD2 (6 bases). Germline values: CDR1 LNHDA, CDR2 SQIVND (reference sequence). Trimming took off 3 bases at V and 0 bases at J, with 9 bases between the two ends. The CDR3 sequence is 14 residues long. The CDR3 nucleotides read TGTGCCAGTAGTATCTACGGGAGCTCCTACGAGCAGTACTTC. It encodes CASSIYGSSYEQYF.

The chain joins TRBV5-1 to TRBJ2-3, with 15 bases identical to TRBD2. Germline V gene sequence: CDR1 SGHRS, CDR2 YFSETQ. This CDR3 is 19 amino acids long. V was pared by 3 bases and J by 0 bases, with 8 bases of the junction left unmatched. The DNA of the CDR3 is TGCGCCAGCAGCTCCGGACTAGCGGGAGGGGTCTCTAGCACAGATACGCAGTATTTT. Its protein product is CASSSGLAGGVSSTDTQYF.

This clone has only one observation. This rearrangement joins TRBV11-3 to TRBJ2-1; D ambiguous. The CDR3 sequence is 14 residues long. V was pared by 5 bases and J by 4 bases, with 12 bases between. The germline CDR1 and CDR2 sequences are SGHNT and YENEEA. CDR3 sequence (DNA): TGTGCCAGCAGCCCCCAAAGCCAATACAATGAGCAGTTCTTC. Encoded protein: CASSPQSQYNEQFF.

V gene TRBV30 combines with J gene TRBJ2-1; D gene unclear. The germline gives CDR1 GTSNPN, CDR2 SVGIG (reference sequence). The V and J ends lost 3 bases and 3 bases respectively, with 12 bases between them. This CDR3 has 14 amino acids. This CDR3 is CAWRPPVNYNEQFF. CDR3 nucleotides: TGTGCCTGGAGGCCTCCGGTAAACTACAATGAGCAGTTCTTC.

The chain links TRBV5-6 to TRBJ2-1; D is unclear. The CDR3 loop spans 15 amino acids. Germline V gives CDR1 SGHDT, CDR2 YYEEEE. V dropped 3 bases and J dropped 0 bases, with 10 bases sitting between them. The CDR3 sequence: CASSSSWASYNEQFF. For the CDR3, the DNA is TGTGCCAGCAGCTCTTCCTGGGCCTCCTACAATGAGCAGTTCTTC.

Of note for this clone: This likely traces to a read error, being one base from a far larger clone. V is TRBV6-6 and J is TRBJ1-2; D uncertain. Germline V gene lookup returns CDR1 MNHNY and CDR2 SVGAGI (reference sequence). V gave up 9 bases and J gave up 2 bases, with 7 bases separating them. The CDR3 totals 11 residues. DNA for the CDR3: TGTGCCAGTAACAGAAACTATGGCTACACCTTC. Its translation is CASNRNYGYTF.

This clone was seen only once. J is TRBJ2-7 and V is TRBV11-2, with D possibly matching TRBD2 (6 bases). Trimming cost V 6 bases and J 0 bases, with 18 bases left between them. This CDR3 has 16 residues. Germline V gene lookup returns CDR1 SGHAT and CDR2 FQNNGV. The CDR3: CASRRLSGRSSYEQYF. In nucleotides, the CDR3 is TGTGCCAGCAGACGGCTCAGCGGGCGGAGCTCCTACGAGCAGTACTTC.

The gene calls are TRBV5-4 and TRBJ2-2; tentative D call: TRBD2 (5 bases). Germline V gives CDR1 SGHNT, CDR2 YYREEE (reference sequence). The CDR3 consists of 15 residues. With 5 bases removed from V and 0 bases from J, the gap between germline ends came to 11 bases. CDR3 nucleotides: TGTGCCAGCAGTTCCCGGGGAACGAACACCGGGGAGCTGTTTTTT. The encoded protein is CASSSRGTNTGELFF.

This clone was observed a handful of times. The rearrangement joins TRBV5-5 to TRBJ2-5; the D is unclear. The CDR3 is 12 residues long. The germline CDR1 and CDR2 sequences are SGHKS and YYEKEE (reference sequence). V was pared by 0 bases and J by 5 bases, with 5 bases between. The CDR3 region is CASSLDRETQYF. As DNA, the CDR3 is TGTGCCAGCAGCTTGGACCGGGAGACCCAGTACTTC.

A word on this clone: In the same sample, other DNA sequences code for this CDR3. J is TRBJ1-1 and V is TRBV28, with TRBD1 identical over 7 bases. V trimming: 2 bases; J trimming: 0 bases; junction bases outside the gene matches: 3. The CDR3 contains 15 residues. Looked up from germline, CDR1 is MDHEN and CDR2 is SYDVKM. The CDR3 DNA is TGTGCCAGCAGTTTACCGGGACAGTTGAACACTGAAGCTTTCTTT. It codes for CASSLPGQLNTEAFF.

V gene TRBV7-8 combines with J gene TRBJ2-5; TRBD2 might be the D (5 bases). This CDR3 comprises 16 residues. Germline V lookup: CDR1 SGHVS, CDR2 FQNEAQ. V lost 3 bases and J 2 bases, leaving 16 bases between the germline ends. CDR3 sequence reads: CASSLARGMGQETQYF. The CDR3, as DNA: TGTGCCAGCAGCTTGGCACGGGGAATGGGTCAAGAGACCCAGTACTTC.

The J gene is TRBJ1-2, the V gene TRBV19, with D perhaps TRBD1 (6 bases). Trimming pared 1 base from V and 8 bases from J, leaving 14 bases between. Germline V gene lookup returns CDR1 LNHDA and CDR2 SQIVND (reference sequence). The CDR3 spans 14 residues. CDR3 loop: CASSIAAGARGYTF. CDR3 in DNA: TGTGCCAGTAGTATAGCGGCAGGGGCTCGAGGCTACACCTTC.

J is TRBJ2-5 and V is TRBV9; 8 nucleotides match TRBD1. V lost 4 bases and J lost 1; bases outside the gene matches: 3. The CDR3 runs to 14 residues. Per the germline V gene, CDR1 is SGDLS and CDR2 is YYNGEE. Here the CDR3 reads CASSTGQGQETQYF. Here the CDR3 DNA reads TGTGCCAGCAGCACAGGACAGGGCCAAGAGACCCAGTACTTC.

This chain connects TRBV5-1 to TRBJ2-7; 8 bases align to TRBD1. V was pared by 3 bases and J by 6 bases, with 8 bases of the junction left unmatched. The CDR3 has 14 residues. Germline CDR1 SGHRS, CDR2 YFSETQ. The CDR3 reads CASSSQTGGSEQYF. CDR3 nucleotide sequence: TGCGCCAGCAGCTCGCAAACAGGGGGGAGCGAGCAGTACTTC. Variable domain in full (rest from reference TRBV5-1 and TRBJ2-7): KAGVTQTPRYLIKTRGQQVTLSCSPISGHRSVSWYQQTPGQGLQFLFEYFSETQRNKGNFPGRFSGRQFSNSRSEMNVSTLELGDSALYLCASSSQTGGSEQYFGPGTRLTVT.

The rearrangement joins TRBV6-1 to TRBJ1-2; 8 bases line up with TRBD1. J gave up 4 bases and V 5 bases, and 6 bases lay outside the gene matches. Germline assignment: CDR1 MNHNS and CDR2 SASEGT. This CDR3 has 14 amino acids. DNA for the CDR3: TGTGCCAGCAGTACAGGGGGAGGGGGCTATGGCTACACCTTC. Protein: CASSTGGGGYGYTF.

The genes are TRBV25-1 and TRBJ2-7; 8 bases map to TRBD2. Losses at the gene ends were 4 bases for V and 6 bases for J; bases not matched to a gene: 8. Germline V CDR1 and CDR2: MGHDK, SYGVNS. The CDR3 has 14 amino acids. CDR3 loop: CASSAPGLGSEQYF. The CDR3, as DNA: TGTGCCAGCAGTGCCCCGGGACTAGGAAGCGAGCAGTACTTC.